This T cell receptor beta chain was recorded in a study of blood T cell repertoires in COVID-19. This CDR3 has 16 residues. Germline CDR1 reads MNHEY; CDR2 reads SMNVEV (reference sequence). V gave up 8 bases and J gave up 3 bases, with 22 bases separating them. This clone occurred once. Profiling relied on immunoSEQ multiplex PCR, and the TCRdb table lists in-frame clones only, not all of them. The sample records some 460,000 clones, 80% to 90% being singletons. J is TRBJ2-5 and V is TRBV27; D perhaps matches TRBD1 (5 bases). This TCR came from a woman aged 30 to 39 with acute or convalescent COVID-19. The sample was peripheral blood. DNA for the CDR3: TGTGCCAGCCCCTCTTCCGACAGTCTGTCTAAAGAGACCCAGTACTTC. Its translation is CASPSSDSLSKETQYF.